Below, 10 T cell receptor beta chains from the same sample are listed, as sequenced in a study of cytomegalovirus exposure and HLA in healthy donors. The PCR contained 60 Vbeta and 13 Jbeta primers. The assay was immunoSEQ multiplex PCR, and TCRdb's table has in-frame clones only and misses some. The sample spans approximately 120,000 clones; the ten largest clones claim 1%. Input material: PBMCs. These receptor sequences come from a man in his late teens or twenties in good health and CMV-seronegative.

The chain uses TRBV7-2 and TRBJ1-1, with TRBD1 matching 7 bases. Germline CDR1 SGHTA, CDR2 FQGNSA. The CDR3 contains 13 residues. After removal of 5 bases from V and 9 bases from J, the junction contained 9 bases not matched to a gene. The CDR3 spells CASSLNPGQKAFF. The CDR3 region has the DNA TGTGCCAGCAGCCTAAACCCGGGACAGAAAGCTTTCTTT.

The chain is built from TRBV6-5 and TRBJ1-2; D possibly corresponds to TRBD1 (5 bases). Germline V gene sequence: CDR1 MNHEY, CDR2 SVGAGI. This CDR3 is 15 amino acids long. Trimming took off 2 bases at V and 4 bases at J, with 14 bases between the two ends. CDR3 bases: TGTGCCAGCAGTTACGCCGCAGGGTCGCTCTATGGCTACACCTTC. It specifies CASSYAAGSLYGYTF.

The chain joins TRBV5-1 to TRBJ2-5; TRBD1 might be the D (6 bases). Trimming removed 0 bases at V and 3 bases at J, with 12 bases between. The CDR3 sequence is 15 residues long. CDR1 is SGHRS, CDR2 YFSETQ, per germline. The CDR3 nucleotides are TGCGCCAGCAGCTTGGCCGGAGAGGGGGAAGAGACCCAGTACTTC. This sequence encodes CASSLAGEGEETQYF.

V is TRBV15 and J is TRBJ1-1, with D possibly matching TRBD1 (5 bases). The V gene's germline CDR1 is LNHNV and CDR2 YYDKDF (reference sequence). The CDR3 has 14 amino acids. V was clipped by 3 bases and J by 4 bases, with 12 bases between them. DNA of the CDR3: TGTGCCACCAGCAGCCCCAAGCAGGGCACTGAAGCTTTCTTT. Protein: CATSSPKQGTEAFF.

V and J are TRBV7-9 and TRBJ2-7; tentative D call: TRBD1 (5 bases). V dropped 1 base and J dropped 4 bases, with 11 bases sitting between them. The germline V gene has CDR1 SEHNR and CDR2 FQNEAQ (reference sequence). The CDR3 extends over 14 amino acids. The CDR3, as DNA: TGTGCCAGCAGCTTAGAGGGGATTACGTACGAGCAGTACTTC. It yields the protein CASSLEGITYEQYF.

V gene TRBV11-3 combines with J gene TRBJ1-1; TRBD1 aligns across 10 bases. V gave up 5 bases and J gave up 2 bases; unmatched junction bases: 8. Per the germline V gene, CDR1 is SGHNT and CDR2 is YENEEA. CDR3 length: 16 residues. CDR3 DNA: TGTGCCAGCAGCCTGGGACAGGGGCGACATAACACTGAAGCTTTCTTT. Protein: CASSLGQGRHNTEAFF.

V usage is TRBV5-1 and J usage is TRBJ2-1; D may be TRBD2 (6 bases). The ends were cut back, 2 bases at V and 6 bases at J, with 15 bases in the middle. CDR1 is SGHRS, CDR2 YFSETQ, per germline. This CDR3 is 15 amino acids long. The CDR3 region has the DNA TGCGCCAGCAGCTTCGGACTACGCCAGCCCAATGAGCAGTTCTTC. Translating it yields CASSFGLRQPNEQFF.

Comments on this clone: At one end, the junction sequence differs from germline, possibly due to a read error. This chain links TRBV5-1 with TRBJ1-3; D gene unclear. The CDR3 consists of 14 residues. Per the germline V gene, CDR1 is SGHRS and CDR2 is YFSETQ. The CDR3 DNA is TGCGCCAGCAGCCAAACTATGGTTGGAAGCACCATATATTTT. Amino acid sequence: CASSQTMVGSTIYF. The full variable domain, in which reference TRBV5-1 and TRBJ1-3 provide the parts outside the CDR3, is KAGVTQTPRYLIKTRGQQVTLSCSPISGHRSVSWYQQTPGQGLQFLFEYFSETQRNKGNFPGRFSGRQFSNSRSEMNVSTLELGDSALYLCASSQTMVGSTIYFGEGSWLTVV.

This chain connects TRBV10-1 to TRBJ2-1; 9 bases map to TRBD2. CDR3 length: 15 residues. Germline CDR1 and CDR2: WNHNN and SYGVQD (reference sequence). J gave up 3 bases and V 2 bases, and 2 bases lay outside the gene matches. The CDR3 reads CASSEGSGGYNEQFF. The CDR3 DNA follows: TGCGCCAGCAGTGAGGGTAGCGGGGGCTACAATGAGCAGTTCTTC.

The rearrangement joins TRBV15 to TRBJ2-7, with a possible D match to TRBD2 (5 bases). The V and J ends lost 5 bases and 12 bases respectively, with 20 bases between them. The CDR3 sequence is 13 residues long. From germline, CDR1 is LNHNV and CDR2 YYDKDF (reference sequence). CDR3 in DNA: TGTGCCACCAGCGATTACCCGGAGGATGAGAGGTACTTC. It yields the protein CATSDYPEDERYF.